This TCR beta chain was documented in a study of CD8 T cells in ankylosing spondylitis. Looked up from germline, CDR1 is SQVTM and CDR2 is ANQGSEA. The CDR3 is 13 residues long. V was clipped by 7 bases and J by 4 bases; unmatched bases: 9. This clonotype was detected many times. In TCRdb, the 5' RACE reads were re-called with MiXCR into one record per CDR3 protein. The sample holds 200,000 to 250,000 distinct CDR3 sequences, more than 9% seen once. Input material: blood, either unsorted or a sorted T cell fraction (not recorded which). This rearrangement joins TRBV29-1 to TRBJ1-1; 7 positions agree with TRBD1. This clonotype was obtained from a male donor with ankylosing spondylitis or in good health (not recorded which). In DNA, the CDR3 is TGCAGCGGATCGACAGGGTCGGGCACTGAAGCTTTCTTT. Translated, it gives CSGSTGSGTEAFF.